These T cell receptor beta chains were read from a single sample in a study of cytomegalovirus exposure and HLA in healthy donors. Libraries were prepared by immunoSEQ multiplex PCR; TCRdb keeps only in-frame clonotypes and omits some of them. The sample contains 150,000 to 200,000 clones, around three quarters of which appear only once. Sequenced input: PBMCs. The receptors were sampled from a man aged 35 to 55 in good health and CMV-seronegative. Both conserved end residues are part of each CDR3. Each record gives: D gene, CDR3 length, V gene, J gene, clone size, CDR3 DNA, CDR3 protein. A D gene is named only where the DNA matches it firmly. The size field is filled for only some rows; it gives once, few, many or a size class.

-	15	TRBV7-2	TRBJ1-2	once	TGTGCCAGCAGCTTTTCGGCAGGGGCAGGCTATGGCTACACCTTC	CASSFSAGAGYGYTF
-	14	TRBV7-9	TRBJ1-2	-	TGTGCCAGCAACACAATGGGGGGGGACAATGGCTACACCTTC	CASNTMGGDNGYTF
-	11	TRBV10-1	TRBJ2-1	once	TGCGCCAGCAGTGAGGTCTATGAGCAGTTCTTC	CASSEVYEQFF
-	13	TRBV9	TRBJ1-2	-	TGTGCCAGCAGTGCGGACATAAACTATGGCTACACCTTC	CASSADINYGYTF
TRBD2	13	TRBV7-3	TRBJ2-7	once	TGTGCCAGCAGCTCATCGGGGGGAGCCGAGCAGTACTTC	CASSSSGGAEQYF
-	14	TRBV5-1	TRBJ2-1	-	TGCGCCAGCACCCCGGCCCCCGGGGGCAATGAGCAGTTCTTC	CASTPAPGGNEQFF
-	12	TRBV12-5	TRBJ2-1	-	TGTGCTAGTGGTTTGGTGGGCCTGGAGCAGTTCTTC	CASGLVGLEQFF
TRBD2	18	TRBV2	TRBJ2-2	-	TGTGCCAGCACCGAACCAGCGGGGGGCCCCATGAACACCGGGGAGCTGTTTTTT	CASTEPAGGPMNTGELFF
-	13	TRBV29-1	TRBJ1-3	once	TGCAGCGTCTTGGGACAAGCTGGAAACACCATATATTTT	CSVLGQAGNTIYF
-	17	TRBV5-1	TRBJ1-2	-	TGCGCCAGCAGCCGCGGAGCGGAATCCTCATATTTCTATGGCTACACCTTC	CASSRGAESSYFYGYTF
-	14	TRBV9	TRBJ2-2	few	TGTGCCAGCAGCGTAGGAGTAGCCACCGGGGAGCTGTTTTTT	CASSVGVATGELFF
-	15	TRBV4-1	TRBJ2-7	once	TGCGCCAGCAGCCAAGATGAGGGAAAAGCCTACGAGCAGTACTTC	CASSQDEGKAYEQYF
-	14	TRBV7-9	TRBJ1-1	-	TGTGCCAGCAGCTCTCTGGAGGCGCCGGATGTCGCTTTCTTT	CASSSLEAPDVAFF
-	15	TRBV21-1	TRBJ2-5	-	TGTGCCAGCAGCAAAGCAAAAACTAGGGAGGAGACCCAGTACTTC	CASSKAKTREETQYF
-	14	TRBV29-1	TRBJ2-5	-	TGCAGCGTTGTTCTCTCGGGAGTCCAGGAGACCCAGTACTTC	CSVVLSGVQETQYF
TRBD1	14	TRBV5-1	TRBJ1-2	-	TGCGCCAGCAGCTTGATAGGACAGGGGAGCGGCTACACCTTC	CASSLIGQGSGYTF
-	13	TRBV7-2	TRBJ1-5	-	TGTGCCAGCAGCTTAGACAGGGATCAGCCCCAGCATTTT	CASSLDRDQPQHF
-	16	TRBV4-3	TRBJ2-7	-	TGCGCCAGCAGCCAATCCACACTGGGGGGGCCGTACGAGCAGTACTTC	CASSQSTLGGPYEQYF
TRBD2	15	TRBV27	TRBJ2-1	few	TGTGCCAGCAGGTCTCTAGCGGAACCACACAATGAGCAGTTCTTC	CASRSLAEPHNEQFF
-	13	TRBV7-6	TRBJ1-1	-	TGTGCCAGCAGCTTGGCCGAGAACACTGAAGCTTTCTTT	CASSLAENTEAFF
TRBD2	17	TRBV18	TRBJ2-2	-	TGTGCCAGCTCACCGCGCGGAGCGGGGGTTCACGCCGGGGAGCTGTTTTTT	CASSPRGAGVHAGELFF
-	12	TRBV29-1	TRBJ1-2	-	TGCAGCGTCGTGACAGAGTTATATGGCTACACCTTC	CSVVTELYGYTF
-	15	TRBV5-1	TRBJ2-1	-	TGCGCCAGCAGCTTGGACGGGGGGCCCTACAATGAGCAGTTCTTC	CASSLDGGPYNEQFF
-	16	TRBV21-1	TRBJ1-5	-	TGTGCCAGCAGCCTAGACAGGGATGGGAACAATCAGCCCCAGCATTTT	CASSLDRDGNNQPQHF
-	12	TRBV4-3	TRBJ2-7	few	TGCGCCAGCAGCCTCGCGGAGGGCGAGCAGTACTTC	CASSLAEGEQYF
TRBD1	16	TRBV27	TRBJ2-2	-	TGTGCCAGCAGTTTGGGACAGGGACCGAACACCGGGGAGCTGTTTTTT	CASSLGQGPNTGELFF
TRBD1	15	TRBV15	TRBJ1-4	-	TGTGCCACCAGCCCGAGGGGGCGGGGTAATGAAAAACTGTTTTTT	CATSPRGRGNEKLFF
TRBD2	14	TRBV7-3	TRBJ2-2	-	TGTGCCAGCAGCCGGACTAGCGGGAAGGGGGAGCTGTTTTTT	CASSRTSGKGELFF
-	13	TRBV19	TRBJ1-1	-	TGTGCCAGTAGCCGAAGGACAGACCGGGCAGCTTTCTTT	CASSRRTDRAAFF
-	14	TRBV6-5	TRBJ1-4	-	TGTGCCAGCAGTTACGGGTCGGGTGATGAAAAACTGTTTTTT	CASSYGSGDEKLFF
-	17	TRBV18	TRBJ1-2	-	TGTGCCAGCTCACCAATGACCGGCCGTATCACCCCCGGGGGCTACACCTTC	CASSPMTGRITPGGYTF
-	15	TRBV28	TRBJ1-2	-	TGTGCCAGCAGTACTCCGACAGGAACTAACTATGGCTACACCTTC	CASSTPTGTNYGYTF
TRBD1	14	TRBV7-2	TRBJ1-2	-	TGTGCCAGCAGCTTACCCGGGACAGACTATGGCTACACCTTC	CASSLPGTDYGYTF
-	13	TRBV7-2	TRBJ2-2	-	TGTGCCAGCAGCATAGGACAGTCCGGGGAGCTGTTTTTT	CASSIGQSGELFF
TRBD2	15	TRBV5-4	TRBJ2-3	few	TGTGCCAGCAGCCCGACTAGCGTAAACACAGATACGCAGTATTTT	CASSPTSVNTDTQYF
-	15	TRBV7-9	TRBJ2-5	-	TGTGCCAGCAGCCGCCTAGGGGGATCCCAAGAGACCCAGTACTTC	CASSRLGGSQETQYF
-	15	TRBV5-4	TRBJ2-7	-	TGTGCCAGCAGCCCTGACATGGGGGGTTCCTACGAGCAGTACTTC	CASSPDMGGSYEQYF
-	14	TRBV9	TRBJ1-2	once	TGTGCCAGCAGCGTAGATGGCAGTAACTATGGCTACACCTTC	CASSVDGSNYGYTF
TRBD1	15	TRBV27	TRBJ2-7	-	TGTGCCAGCAGGCCAGGGGGCATAAGTGGATACGAGCAGTACTTC	CASRPGGISGYEQYF
TRBD2	17	TRBV4-1	TRBJ2-3	-	TGCGCCAGCAGCCAAGTTGCCCAGCGGGGAAGCACAGATACGCAGTATTTT	CASSQVAQRGSTDTQYF
-	14	TRBV11-2	TRBJ2-7	once	TGTGCCAGCAGCTTAGAGGCCGGGACCTACGAGCAGTACTTC	CASSLEAGTYEQYF
TRBD1	13	TRBV7-8	TRBJ1-1	few	TGTGCCAGCGGAGGACAGGGGTTCACTGAAGCTTTCTTT	CASGGQGFTEAFF
TRBD2	16	TRBV5-4	TRBJ2-1	once	TGTGCCAGCAAAGGTAGCGGGAGGATGGGATACAATGAGCAGTTCTTC	CASKGSGRMGYNEQFF
-	15	TRBV10-3	TRBJ1-1	-	TGTGCCATCAGTGGGAACAGGTTAGCGAACACTGAAGCTTTCTTT	CAISGNRLANTEAFF
TRBD1	15	TRBV5-1	TRBJ2-5	-	TGCGCCAGCAGCTTGTCTGGACAGGGAGGAGAGACCCAGTACTTC	CASSLSGQGGETQYF
TRBD2	16	TRBV5-1	TRBJ2-2	-	TGCGCCAGCAGCTTGGCTAGCGGGATTAACACCGGGGAGCTGTTTTTT	CASSLASGINTGELFF
TRBD2	15	TRBV7-9	TRBJ2-3	-	TGTGCCAGCAGCTTGCGGGGGGGCCTGACAGATACGCAGTATTTT	CASSLRGGLTDTQYF
-	15	TRBV4-3	TRBJ2-1	-	TGCGCCAGCAGCCAAACCCGAGGATTCTACAATGAGCAGTTCTTC	CASSQTRGFYNEQFF
-	16	TRBV27	TRBJ2-5	-	TGTGCCAGCAGTCCCCAACTTCTGGAACAGGGAAGCACCCAGTACTTC	CASSPQLLEQGSTQYF
-	14	TRBV4-1	TRBJ1-1	-	TGCGCCAGCAGCCGATTAGAGGAATACACTGAAGCTTTCTTT	CASSRLEEYTEAFF
-	14	TRBV6-1	TRBJ2-5	few	TGTGCCAGCATGATGGGGCAGGGCTTTGAGACCCAGTACTTC	CASMMGQGFETQYF
TRBD2	14	TRBV6-5	TRBJ2-1	-	TGTGCCAGCGCAATAGCGGGAGGGTACAATGAGCAGTTCTTC	CASAIAGGYNEQFF
-	15	TRBV2	TRBJ2-3	-	TGTGCCAGCAGTGTTCTAACGGGGGACACAGATACGCAGTATTTT	CASSVLTGDTDTQYF